Listed below are T cell receptor beta chains from one sample, sequenced in a study of T cell changes during pregnancy in multiple sclerosis. Libraries were prepared by immunoSEQ multiplex PCR; TCRdb keeps only in-frame clonotypes and omits some of them. The sample carries some 60,000 clones, under 95% recorded once. The sequencing used peripheral blood, collected in the second trimester of pregnancy. The receptors originated from a female donor with multiple sclerosis, enrolled in a pregnancy study. Each CDR3 is given with its conserved first and last residue. Each record gives: V gene, D gene, CDR3 length, clone size, J gene, CDR3 protein, CDR3 DNA. D genes are given only for firm matches. Clone size is not always given. Where it is, it says once, few, many or a class for expanded clones.

TRBV27,.,16,.,TRBJ2-3,CASSLEPLNSPDTQYF,TGTGCCAGCAGTTTAGAGCCCTTGAATTCCCCAGATACGCAGTATTTT
TRBV10-1,.,13,.,TRBJ2-7,CASSESYSYEQYF,TGCGCCAGCAGTGAGTCTTACTCCTACGAGCAGTACTTC
TRBV2,.,13,.,TRBJ1-4,CASSGLGLEKLFF,TGTGCCAGCTCAGGTCTCGGCCTGGAAAAACTGTTTTTT
TRBV5-1,.,16,.,TRBJ2-1,CASSSVPASVANEQFF,TGCGCCAGCAGCTCGGTTCCGGCTAGCGTCGCGAATGAGCAGTTCTTC
TRBV6-5,.,13,once,TRBJ2-3,CAIGGPSTDTQYF,TGTGCCATCGGGGGGCCTAGCACAGATACGCAGTATTTT
TRBV19,.,16,.,TRBJ1-1,CASSIDRWRGNTEAFF,TGTGCCAGTAGTATAGATCGTTGGCGGGGCAACACTGAAGCTTTCTTT
TRBV19,.,16,.,TRBJ2-3,CASSIRRGAGTDTQYF,TGTGCCAGTAGTATCCGGAGGGGAGCAGGCACAGATACGCAGTATTTT
TRBV7-2,.,15,.,TRBJ2-5,CASSLWSGGLETQYF,TGTGCCAGCAGCTTATGGTCAGGGGGGCTGGAGACCCAGTACTTC
TRBV5-1,.,12,.,TRBJ2-5,CASSWSEETQYF,TGCGCCAGCAGCTGGAGTGAGGAGACCCAGTACTTC
TRBV18,TRBD1,15,.,TRBJ1-4,CASSPRTGSNEKLFF,TGTGCCAGCTCACCCCGGACAGGGTCTAATGAAAAACTGTTTTTT
TRBV2,.,15,.,TRBJ1-6,CASNVAAGGDSPLHF,TGTGCCAGCAATGTGGCGGCGGGAGGGGACTCACCCCTCCACTTT
TRBV7-6,.,15,.,TRBJ1-5,CASSLNQGADQPQHF,TGTGCCAGCAGCTTAAACCAGGGTGCGGATCAGCCCCAGCATTTT
TRBV28,TRBD2,16,.,TRBJ2-7,CASPFSLAGISYEQYF,TGTGCCAGCCCCTTTAGCCTAGCGGGAATTTCCTACGAGCAGTACTTC
TRBV28,.,15,.,TRBJ1-5,CASRTQGFSNQPQHF,TGTGCCAGCAGGACTCAGGGCTTTAGCAATCAGCCCCAGCATTTT
TRBV7-2,.,16,.,TRBJ1-5,CASSVEGLDRNQPQHF,TGTGCCAGCAGCGTGGAGGGATTAGATCGCAATCAGCCCCAGCATTTT
TRBV9,.,14,.,TRBJ1-2,CASSPTTGSYGYTF,TGTGCCAGCAGCCCGACGACAGGTTCCTATGGCTACACCTTC
TRBV6-1,TRBD2,15,few,TRBJ2-7,CASSERQGGPYEQYF,TGTGCCAGCAGTGAACGGCAGGGAGGGCCCTACGAGCAGTACTTC
TRBV19,TRBD1,17,.,TRBJ1-1,CASSSPTIWTGQTEAFF,TGTGCCAGTAGTAGCCCGACTATCTGGACAGGTCAAACTGAAGCTTTCTTT
TRBV18,.,14,.,TRBJ1-6,CASSPEGRGSPLHF,TGTGCCAGCTCACCGGAGGGGAGGGGCTCACCCCTCCACTTT
TRBV5-4,TRBD2,15,.,TRBJ2-1,CASSLGGGTYNEQFF,TGTGCCAGCAGCTTGGGCGGGGGAACCTACAATGAGCAGTTCTTC
TRBV5-1,.,14,.,TRBJ2-3,CASSLAESTDTQYF,TGCGCCAGCAGCTTGGCCGAGAGCACAGATACGCAGTATTTT
TRBV4-3,.,16,.,TRBJ2-7,CASSQVLAGEVDEQYF,TGCGCCAGCAGCCAAGTTTTGGCAGGGGAAGTCGACGAGCAGTACTTC
TRBV29-1,TRBD1,15,once,TRBJ2-5,CSVVSIRTGRETQYF,TGCAGCGTTGTGTCAATCAGGACAGGGAGAGAGACCCAGTACTTC